The sample holds many counts of the clone carrying this T cell receptor beta chain. The antigen is unknown. This sample stems from a study of identical twins. TCRdb called the 5' RACE reads again in MiXCR, with one record for every CDR3 protein. This table has 510,000 or so distinct CDR3 sequences, approximately 16% appearing once. Whole-study results and caveats: The study based its conclusions on cross-sectional statistical analysis and did not follow the same donors.

The same sample was also studied in work on yellow fever vaccine responses in identical twins. That report notes: Twins reportedly appeared to share part of their vaccine T cell response while keeping part individual.

Specimen: CD4+ T cells sorted from blood. This TCR was sampled from a woman in her late teens or twenties in good health.

DNA of the CDR3: TGTGCCAGCGCAGGAAGCCAGAATCAGCCCCAGCATTTT. Translation: CASAGSQNQPQHF. The chain links TRBV12-3 or TRBV12-4 to TRBJ1-5; no reliable D call. This CDR3 has 13 residues. Deletions cut 8 bases from V and 4 bases from J, with 12 bases between.